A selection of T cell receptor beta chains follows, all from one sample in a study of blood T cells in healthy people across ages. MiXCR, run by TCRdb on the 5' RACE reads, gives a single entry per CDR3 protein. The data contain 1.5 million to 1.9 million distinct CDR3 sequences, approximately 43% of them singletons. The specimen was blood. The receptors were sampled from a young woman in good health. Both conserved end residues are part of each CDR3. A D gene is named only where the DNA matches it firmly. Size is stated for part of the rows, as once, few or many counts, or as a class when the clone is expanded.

CASSPRGTGDEQYF,TGTGCCAGTAGCCCAAGGGGGACAGGGGATGAGCAGTACTTC,TRBD1,TRBV19,NA,TRBJ2-4
CASSGTGFNYGYTF,TGTGCCAGCAGCGGGACAGGGTTTAACTATGGCTACACCTTC,TRBD1,TRBV9,NA,TRBJ1-2
CASSPLYSEAFF,TGTGCCAGCAGCCCTCTGTATTCTGAAGCTTTCTTT,NA,TRBV6-2/TRBV6-3,few,TRBJ1-1
CASSQSGQTNEKLFF,TGTGCCAGCAGCCAATCGGGACAGACTAATGAAAAACTGTTTTTT,TRBD1,TRBV16,NA,TRBJ1-4
CASSWTRQETQYF,TGTGCTAGCAGCTGGACTAGACAAGAGACCCAGTACTTC,TRBD2,TRBV7-7,once,TRBJ2-5
CASSSPGPRSTDTQYF,TGTGCCAGCAGCTCCCCGGGACCCCGGTCGACAGATACGCAGTATTTT,NA,TRBV7-2,NA,TRBJ2-3
CASSSTANTGELFF,TGCGCCAGCAGCTCGACAGCGAACACCGGGGAGCTGTTTTTT,NA,TRBV5-1,NA,TRBJ2-2
CASSTDLPSLGYTF,TGTGCCAGCAGCACTGACCTCCCTTCCCTTGGCTACACCTTC,NA,TRBV12-3/TRBV12-4,few,TRBJ1-2
CSASGDPETQYF,TGCAGTGCTAGCGGGGATCCAGAGACCCAGTACTTC,NA,TRBV20-1,NA,TRBJ2-5
CASSQDLGQYEQYF,TGCGCCAGCAGCCAAGATCTAGGCCAATACGAGCAGTACTTC,NA,TRBV4-3,NA,TRBJ2-7
CAISESGGPYF,TGTGCCATCAGTGAGTCAGGAGGCCCGTATTTT,NA,TRBV10-3,NA,TRBJ2-3
CATSDSGTYNEQFF,TGTGCCACCAGTGATAGCGGGACTTACAATGAGCAGTTCTTC,TRBD2,TRBV24-1,few,TRBJ2-1
CASSLLTSGGADEQFF,TGTGCCAGCAGTTTACTAACTAGCGGGGGGGCGGATGAGCAGTTCTTC,TRBD2,TRBV27,few,TRBJ2-1
CASSLQLAGGRNEQYF,TGTGCCAGCAGCTTACAACTAGCGGGAGGGCGCAATGAGCAGTACTTC,TRBD2,TRBV7-2,NA,TRBJ2-5
CASSDDRGRDGYTF,TGTGCCAGCAGTGACGACAGGGGGCGCGATGGCTACACCTTC,TRBD1,TRBV12-3/TRBV12-4,NA,TRBJ1-2
CASSIGLAGVVGSSYNEQFF,TGTGCCAGCAGCATCGGACTAGCGGGAGTAGTAGGGAGCTCCTACAATGAGCAGTTCTTC,TRBD2,TRBV5-8,NA,TRBJ2-1
CASSKDRGSYEQYF,TGTGCCAGCAGCAAGGACAGAGGATCCTACGAGCAGTACTTC,NA,TRBV7-3,few,TRBJ2-7
CASSSGETEAFF,TGTGCCAGCAGCTCTGGGGAGACTGAAGCTTTCTTT,NA,TRBV11-3,few,TRBJ1-1
CASSQAQTGISYGYTF,TGCGCCAGCAGCCAAGCCCAAACCGGGATATCCTATGGCTACACCTTC,NA,TRBV4-1,NA,TRBJ1-2
CASSLQTGSDTGELFF,TGCGCCAGCAGCCTTCAGACAGGGTCAGACACCGGGGAGCTGTTTTTT,TRBD1,TRBV4-3,NA,TRBJ2-2
CAIREVQGAVNSPLHF,TGTGCCATCCGGGAGGTGCAGGGCGCCGTTAATTCACCCCTCCACTTT,NA,TRBV10-3,many,TRBJ1-6
CACSRGANTEAFF,TGTGCCTGCAGTAGGGGGGCGAACACTGAAGCTTTCTTT,NA,TRBV30,NA,TRBJ1-1
CASSPTQSADTQYF,TGCGCCAGCAGCCCGACTCAGAGCGCAGATACGCAGTATTTT,NA,TRBV5-1,NA,TRBJ2-3
CASSQGNRQSSYEQYF,TGTGCCAGCAGCCAAGGAAACAGGCAAAGCTCCTACGAGCAGTACTTC,NA,TRBV4-2,few,TRBJ2-7
CASSWVGSNQPQHF,TGTGCCAGCAGCTGGGTCGGGAGCAATCAGCCCCAGCATTTT,NA,TRBV7-9,few,TRBJ1-5
CASSYSISDGGGYGYTF,TGTGCCAGCAGTTACTCGATAAGTGATGGAGGTGGCTATGGCTACACCTTC,NA,TRBV6-5,NA,TRBJ1-2
CASSAGQGAAGNTIYF,TGTGCCAGCAGTGCAGGACAGGGGGCGGCTGGAAACACCATATATTTT,TRBD1,TRBV12-3/TRBV12-4,NA,TRBJ1-3
CASSFGHRFYPETQYF,TGTGCCAGCAGCTTTGGTCACAGGTTTTATCCGGAGACCCAGTACTTC,NA,TRBV7-2,few,TRBJ2-5
CSAENRVGGEQYF,TGCAGTGCTGAGAACAGGGTTGGGGGCGAGCAGTACTTC,NA,TRBV20-1,NA,TRBJ2-7
CASSPPGQGNGQYF,TGTGCCAGCTCACCACCGGGACAGGGAAACGGGCAGTACTTC,TRBD1,TRBV18,NA,TRBJ2-5
CASSYSSQVSTQHF,TGTGCCAGCAGTTACTCCTCCCAAGTCAGCACCCAGCATTTT,NA,TRBV6-2/TRBV6-3,NA,TRBJ1-5